Listed below are T cell receptor beta chains from one sample, sequenced in a study of human T cells and chemical hapten exposure. TCRdb used MiXCR to reprocess the RACE reads, holding one entry per CDR3 protein. The sample shows some 88,000 distinct CDR3 sequences, about 11% of them seen only once. The material sequenced was whole blood, taken in connection with sensitization to the hapten diphenylcyclopropenone (DPC). The source is a man aged 35-49 years with alopecia areata. Some clones in this sample may be carry-over from other donors' samples. Each CDR3 is given with its conserved first and last residue. D genes are given only for firm matches. Clone size appears in some rows only: once, few, many, or a class for an expanded clone.

d_gene: TRBD1
j_gene: TRBJ2-3
abundance: NA
v_gene: TRBV7-9
CDR3aa: CASIESGTGSISSTDTQYF
CDR3nt: TGTGCCAGCATCGAGTCCGGGACAGGTTCTATTTCTAGCACAGATACGCAGTATTTT

d_gene: TRBD1
j_gene: TRBJ2-3
abundance: few
v_gene: TRBV29-1
CDR3aa: CSTDDRGLNTDTQYF
CDR3nt: TGCAGCACGGATGACAGGGGGCTGAACACAGATACGCAGTATTTT

d_gene: NA
j_gene: TRBJ2-3
abundance: few
v_gene: TRBV7-3
CDR3aa: CASSYRGFTNTDTQYF
CDR3nt: TGTGCCAGCAGCTACCGGGGGTTTACTAACACAGATACGCAGTATTTT

d_gene: NA
j_gene: TRBJ1-3
abundance: many
v_gene: TRBV24-1
CDR3aa: CATSTSSGNTIYF
CDR3nt: TGTGCCACCAGTACCAGCTCTGGAAACACCATATATTTT

d_gene: NA
j_gene: TRBJ1-5
abundance: NA
v_gene: TRBV3-1
CDR3aa: CASSHRQGNQPQHF
CDR3nt: TGTGCCAGCAGCCACAGACAGGGCAATCAGCCCCAGCATTTT

d_gene: TRBD2
j_gene: TRBJ2-1
abundance: few
v_gene: TRBV9
CDR3aa: CASSPRAGAYNEQFF
CDR3nt: TGTGCCAGCAGTCCCCGAGCGGGAGCCTACAATGAGCAGTTCTTC

d_gene: NA
j_gene: TRBJ2-3
abundance: NA
v_gene: TRBV28
CDR3aa: CASRLPGPGTDTQYF
CDR3nt: TGTGCCAGCAGGCTCCCGGGCCCGGGCACAGATACGCAGTATTTT

d_gene: NA
j_gene: TRBJ2-1
abundance: few
v_gene: TRBV10-3
CDR3aa: CAISGASNEQFF
CDR3nt: TGTGCCATCAGTGGCGCTAGCAATGAGCAGTTCTTC

d_gene: NA
j_gene: TRBJ1-1
abundance: NA
v_gene: TRBV28
CDR3aa: CASRGTGPNTEAFF
CDR3nt: TGTGCCAGCAGGGGGACGGGGCCAAACACTGAAGCTTTCTTT

d_gene: NA
j_gene: TRBJ1-5
abundance: NA
v_gene: TRBV28
CDR3aa: CASLRGPLQPQHF
CDR3nt: TGTGCCAGCCTCCGGGGGCCCCTTCAGCCCCAGCATTTT

d_gene: NA
j_gene: TRBJ2-7
abundance: NA
v_gene: TRBV25-1
CDR3aa: CASTGTSTLPYEQYF
CDR3nt: TGTGCCAGCACTGGGACTTCAACCCTCCCCTACGAGCAGTACTTC

d_gene: TRBD2
j_gene: TRBJ2-7
abundance: few
v_gene: TRBV12-3/TRBV12-4
CDR3aa: CASNLAGVSSEQYF
CDR3nt: TGTGCCAGCAATTTAGCGGGAGTCTCTTCCGAGCAGTACTTC

d_gene: TRBD1
j_gene: TRBJ1-5
abundance: many
v_gene: TRBV4-2
CDR3aa: CASSRQGYNQPQHF
CDR3nt: TGTGCCAGCAGCCGACAGGGGTATAATCAGCCCCAGCATTTT

d_gene: NA
j_gene: TRBJ1-4
abundance: few
v_gene: TRBV24-1
CDR3aa: CATSDGGIGGHSNEKLFF
CDR3nt: TGTGCCACCAGTGATGGAGGGATTGGGGGACACAGTAATGAAAAACTGTTTTTT

d_gene: TRBD1
j_gene: TRBJ1-2
abundance: NA
v_gene: TRBV12-3/TRBV12-4
CDR3aa: CASRTGDGYTF
CDR3nt: TGTGCCAGCAGGACAGGGGATGGCTACACCTTC

d_gene: NA
j_gene: TRBJ2-6
abundance: few
v_gene: TRBV12-3/TRBV12-4
CDR3aa: CASRSGSGANVLTF
CDR3nt: TGTGCCAGCAGATCAGGCTCTGGGGCCAACGTCCTGACTTTC

d_gene: NA
j_gene: TRBJ2-7
abundance: few
v_gene: TRBV28
CDR3aa: CASSLFSVAMTQAYEQYF
CDR3nt: TGTGCCAGCAGTCTCTTCTCGGTGGCAATGACTCAAGCCTACGAGCAGTACTTC

d_gene: NA
j_gene: TRBJ2-5
abundance: NA
v_gene: TRBV7-2
CDR3aa: CASSLGDSRPETQYF
CDR3nt: TGTGCCAGCAGCTTAGGGGACTCACGCCCGGAGACCCAGTACTTC

d_gene: NA
j_gene: TRBJ1-6
abundance: many
v_gene: TRBV7-2
CDR3aa: CASSLVPGMGSPLHF
CDR3nt: TGTGCCAGCAGCTTAGTCCCGGGAATGGGGTCACCCCTCCACTTT

d_gene: NA
j_gene: TRBJ2-3
abundance: NA
v_gene: TRBV20-1
CDR3aa: CSARGRAGGGDTQYF
CDR3nt: TGCAGTGCTAGAGGGCGGGCAGGGGGGGGAGATACGCAGTATTTT

d_gene: TRBD2
j_gene: TRBJ2-1
abundance: NA
v_gene: TRBV10-3
CDR3aa: CAINSSGKNGSYNEQFF
CDR3nt: TGTGCCATCAATTCTAGCGGGAAGAACGGTTCCTACAATGAGCAGTTCTTC

d_gene: TRBD1
j_gene: TRBJ2-1
abundance: NA
v_gene: TRBV5-6
CDR3aa: CASLEDRGYNEQFF
CDR3nt: TGTGCCAGCTTGGAGGACAGGGGGTACAATGAGCAGTTCTTC

d_gene: TRBD1
j_gene: TRBJ1-1
abundance: few
v_gene: TRBV4-1
CDR3aa: CASSQTGEQVGAFF
CDR3nt: TGCGCCAGCAGCCAAACAGGGGAGCAGGTCGGTGCTTTCTTT

d_gene: NA
j_gene: TRBJ1-1
abundance: many
v_gene: TRBV7-3
CDR3aa: CASSLTPRTEAFF
CDR3nt: TGTGCCAGCAGCTTAACCCCCAGAACTGAAGCTTTCTTT

d_gene: NA
j_gene: TRBJ1-3
abundance: many
v_gene: TRBV29-1
CDR3aa: CSVDTGSGNTIYF
CDR3nt: TGCAGCGTTGATACCGGATCTGGAAACACCATATATTTT

d_gene: NA
j_gene: TRBJ1-1
abundance: many
v_gene: TRBV2
CDR3aa: CASIGQTNTEAFF
CDR3nt: TGTGCCAGCATTGGGCAGACAAACACTGAAGCTTTCTTT

d_gene: NA
j_gene: TRBJ2-2
abundance: few
v_gene: TRBV9
CDR3aa: CASSVQGPGELFF
CDR3nt: TGTGCCAGCAGCGTACAGGGGCCCGGGGAGCTGTTTTTT

d_gene: TRBD2
j_gene: TRBJ2-3
abundance: NA
v_gene: TRBV27
CDR3aa: CASSFQGLAGEMRADTQYF
CDR3nt: TGTGCCAGCAGTTTTCAAGGGCTAGCGGGAGAGATGAGAGCAGATACGCAGTATTTT

d_gene: TRBD1
j_gene: TRBJ2-3
abundance: many
v_gene: TRBV5-6
CDR3aa: CASSLYRGPSTDTQYF
CDR3nt: TGTGCCAGCAGCTTGTACAGGGGACCTAGCACAGATACGCAGTATTTT

d_gene: NA
j_gene: TRBJ2-7
abundance: few
v_gene: TRBV10-3
CDR3aa: CAISDRHSYEQYF
CDR3nt: TGTGCCATCAGTGACAGGCATTCCTACGAGCAGTACTTC

d_gene: NA
j_gene: TRBJ2-7
abundance: many
v_gene: TRBV20-1
CDR3aa: CSARRGSSYEQYF
CDR3nt: TGCAGTGCTAGGAGGGGAAGCTCCTACGAGCAGTACTTC

d_gene: NA
j_gene: TRBJ2-3
abundance: NA
v_gene: TRBV30
CDR3aa: CAWSTGIDTQYF
CDR3nt: TGTGCCTGGAGTACAGGTATAGATACGCAGTATTTT

d_gene: NA
j_gene: TRBJ1-5
abundance: NA
v_gene: TRBV6-5
CDR3aa: CASSFGQGPNQPQHF
CDR3nt: TGTGCCAGCAGTTTCGGGCAGGGCCCAAATCAGCCCCAGCATTTT

d_gene: TRBD1
j_gene: TRBJ1-1
abundance: few
v_gene: TRBV2
CDR3aa: CARRVRSDRGHVLDTEAFF
CDR3nt: TGTGCCAGAAGGGTCAGATCCGACAGGGGGCACGTCCTGGACACTGAAGCTTTCTTT

d_gene: NA
j_gene: TRBJ1-4
abundance: few
v_gene: TRBV5-4
CDR3aa: CASSLALPGEKLFF
CDR3nt: TGTGCCAGCAGCTTGGCTTTACCTGGAGAAAAACTGTTTTTT

d_gene: TRBD2
j_gene: TRBJ2-7
abundance: NA
v_gene: TRBV7-2
CDR3aa: CASSLTSGRDGYEQYF
CDR3nt: TGTGCCAGCAGCTTGACTAGCGGGAGGGACGGGTACGAGCAGTACTTC

d_gene: NA
j_gene: TRBJ2-6
abundance: many
v_gene: TRBV7-2
CDR3aa: CASMGGLGANVLTF
CDR3nt: TGTGCCAGCATGGGGGGGCTCGGGGCCAACGTCCTGACTTTC

d_gene: NA
j_gene: TRBJ2-3
abundance: once
v_gene: TRBV6-5
CDR3aa: CASSPEFSSTDTQYF
CDR3nt: TGTGCCAGCAGCCCAGAGTTCTCTAGCACAGATACGCAGTATTTT

d_gene: NA
j_gene: TRBJ2-1
abundance: NA
v_gene: TRBV7-9
CDR3aa: CASSFDPGAREQFF
CDR3nt: TGTGCCAGCAGCTTTGACCCAGGGGCTAGGGAGCAGTTCTTC

d_gene: NA
j_gene: TRBJ2-3
abundance: many
v_gene: TRBV29-1
CDR3aa: CSVVPGPGTDTQYF
CDR3nt: TGCAGCGTTGTTCCAGGGCCCGGCACAGATACGCAGTATTTT

d_gene: TRBD1
j_gene: TRBJ2-4
abundance: few
v_gene: TRBV6-5
CDR3aa: CASRDTGELGKNIQYF
CDR3nt: TGTGCCAGCAGGGATACAGGGGAACTTGGCAAAAACATTCAGTACTTC

d_gene: NA
j_gene: TRBJ2-1
abundance: NA
v_gene: TRBV12-3/TRBV12-4
CDR3aa: CASLSIVGRYNEQFF
CDR3nt: TGTGCCAGCCTTAGTATCGTGGGGAGATACAATGAGCAGTTCTTC

d_gene: TRBD2
j_gene: TRBJ2-1
abundance: NA
v_gene: TRBV13
CDR3aa: CASSFLAGSYNEQFF
CDR3nt: TGTGCCAGCAGCTTTCTAGCGGGATCTTACAATGAGCAGTTCTTC

d_gene: NA
j_gene: TRBJ2-1
abundance: few
v_gene: TRBV6-2/TRBV6-3
CDR3aa: CASLRDSFYNEQFF
CDR3nt: TGTGCCAGCCTCCGGGACTCCTTCTACAATGAGCAGTTCTTC